This T cell receptor beta chain was found in a study of blood T cell repertoires in COVID-19 (dated by TCRdb to the early 2020s). Background on the whole study: The collaborator samples originated in the United States, Italy and Spain and spanned the acute and convalescent phases of COVID-19. The material from the prospective study consisted of cDNA or gDNA derived from T cells, B-cell-depleted T cells, or PBMCs. The dataset comprised deeply sampled blood TCRbeta repertoires from subjects exposed to, actively infected with, or recovered from COVID-19. The repertoires were released in a freely available public database intended as a resource for research on the immune response to SARS-CoV-2. The samples were drawn from two sources: the first 160 participants of the ongoing ImmuneRACE study, and over 1,000 subjects contributed by 6 global collaborators. Nearly every sample came with metadata listing a de-identified subject ID, COVID-19 status, age in years and sex. HLA class I and class II types, where available, came from metadata supplied by the sample provider rather than from assay-based typing. What the authors observed across the whole study: How much clinical and demographic metadata was included differed by source and by participant, and the metadata was provided uncurated.

The immunoSEQ Assay, a bias-controlled multiplex PCR, was used to amplify TCRbeta CDR3 regions from genomic DNA. The published analysis was carried out like this. The number of nucleated cells in each sample was estimated from the amplification of reference gene primers within the assay. Sequence reads were collapsed and filtered to measure the absolute abundance of every unique TCRbeta CDR3 rearrangement. For each sample, productive Simpson clonality was calculated as the square root of Simpson's diversity index across productive rearrangements. As stored in TCRdb, this immuneACCESS dataset retains in-frame rearrangements with V and J assigned. A fraction of the clones does not appear; measured against another copy, unresolved V genes explain less than half of the discrepancy, and the remainder lacks a known reason. Clone size and the V and J calls come from that table; the DNA yielded D and trimming. The sample table shows over 350,000 clones, and 70% to 90% are seen once. The ten largest clones add up to 1.4% of the sample.

Including the terminal cysteine and phenylalanine, the CDR3 comprises 15 residues. Only CDR3 DNA remains: 45 bases, in frame from the first base. Ends trimmed: V by 0 bases, J by 12 bases; bases unmatched to a gene: 10. According to the germline V gene, CDR1 reads SGHNT and CDR2 reads YENEEA. A single count supports this clone. Its antigen remains undetermined. Base qualities are missing; no much larger clone stands one base away. The collaborating institutions used their own protocols to collect whole blood in K2EDTA tubes. For TCRbeta analysis, collaborators shipped samples in one of three forms: frozen whole blood, isolated PBMCs, or DNA extracted from either of those sample types.

The clonotype was recovered from a young woman with active or convalescent COVID-19. The receptor chain draws on TRBV11-3 and TRBJ2-1; 8 central bases correspond to TRBD2. The sequenced sample consisted of peripheral blood. The DNA is TGTGCCAGCAGCTTAGATCTTTCGGGGGGGGCCCGGCAGTTCTTC. This codes for CASSLDLSGGARQFF.